This entry is about one T cell receptor (beta chain). The target antigen is unknown. Measured with immunoSEQ multiplex PCR; TCRdb has only the in-frame clones, and not every one. The sample shows around 91,000 clones, roughly 92% of them seen only once. Germline loops: CDR1 SGHVS, CDR2 FQNEAQ. V lost 2 bases and J lost 5, with 4 bases in between. The CDR3 spans 13 residues. This sample was taken from a study of T cell responses to AZD1222 COVID-19 vaccine. Broader study findings: Donor demographics were predominantly white British with a female majority; clonal diversity may be underestimated.

This TCR was recovered from an adult who received the AZD1222 COVID-19 vaccine. The J gene is TRBJ1-6, the V gene TRBV7-8; D remains unclear. Sample: peripheral blood, taken 28 days after the second AZD1222 dose. CDR3 sequence reads: CASSLQNNSPLHF. In DNA form, the CDR3 reads TGTGCCAGCAGCTTACAGAATAATTCACCCCTCCACTTT.